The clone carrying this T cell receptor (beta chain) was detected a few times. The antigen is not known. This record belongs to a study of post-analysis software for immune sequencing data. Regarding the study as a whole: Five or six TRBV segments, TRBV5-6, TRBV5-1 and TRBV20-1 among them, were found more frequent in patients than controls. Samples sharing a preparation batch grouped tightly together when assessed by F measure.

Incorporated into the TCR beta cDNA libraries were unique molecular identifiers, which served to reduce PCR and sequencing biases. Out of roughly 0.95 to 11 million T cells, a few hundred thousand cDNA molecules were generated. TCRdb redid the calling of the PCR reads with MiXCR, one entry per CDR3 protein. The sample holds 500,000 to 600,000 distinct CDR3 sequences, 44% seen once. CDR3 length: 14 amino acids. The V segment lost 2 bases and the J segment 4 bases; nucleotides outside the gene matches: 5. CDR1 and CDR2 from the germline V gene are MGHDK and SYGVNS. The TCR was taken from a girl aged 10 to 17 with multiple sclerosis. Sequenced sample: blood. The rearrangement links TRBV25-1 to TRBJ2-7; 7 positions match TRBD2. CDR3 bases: TGTGCCAGCAGTGAAGAGGGAGGGCCTTACGAGCAGTACTTC. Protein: CASSEEGGPYEQYF.